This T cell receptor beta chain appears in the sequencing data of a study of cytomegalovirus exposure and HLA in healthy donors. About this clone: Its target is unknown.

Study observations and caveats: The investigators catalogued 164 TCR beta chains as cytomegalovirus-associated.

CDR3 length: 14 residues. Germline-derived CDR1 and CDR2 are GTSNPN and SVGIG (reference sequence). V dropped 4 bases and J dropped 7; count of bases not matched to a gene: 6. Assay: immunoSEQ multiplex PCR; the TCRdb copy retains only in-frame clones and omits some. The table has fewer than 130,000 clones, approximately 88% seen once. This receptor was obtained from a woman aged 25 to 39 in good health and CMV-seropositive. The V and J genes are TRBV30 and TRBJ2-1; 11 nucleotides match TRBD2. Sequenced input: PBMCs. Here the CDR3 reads CAWTLAGATNEQFF. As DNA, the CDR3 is TGTGCCTGGACACTAGCGGGAGCTACTAATGAGCAGTTCTTC.